This TCR beta chain was sequenced during a study of cytomegalovirus exposure and HLA in healthy donors. The study, taken as a whole, reports: Later analysis indicated greater clonal expansion among HLA-associated TCR beta chains than among equally common other chains. Most likely, a cluster of highly shared sequence variants arose as a sequencing artifact.

The PCR used 60 Vbeta and 13 Jbeta primers. TCRdb keeps only in-frame clones here, not all; method: immunoSEQ multiplex PCR. The sample lists fewer than 100,000 clones; 65% to 85% were seen once. The CDR3 spans 16 residues. Germline V gives CDR1 SGHAT, CDR2 FQNNGV. The V and J ends lost 1 base and 3 bases respectively, with 15 bases between them. Of note for this clone: The target antigen is unknown.

The rearrangement uses TRBV11-2 and TRBJ1-1, with a possible D match to TRBD1 (6 bases). The sample consisted of PBMCs. The origin of this receptor is a man between 40 and 49 years old in good health and CMV-seronegative. CDR3 sequence reads: CASSLGKTGFYTEAFF. The DNA for the CDR3 is TGTGCCAGCAGCTTAGGAAAGACAGGATTTTACACTGAAGCTTTCTTT.